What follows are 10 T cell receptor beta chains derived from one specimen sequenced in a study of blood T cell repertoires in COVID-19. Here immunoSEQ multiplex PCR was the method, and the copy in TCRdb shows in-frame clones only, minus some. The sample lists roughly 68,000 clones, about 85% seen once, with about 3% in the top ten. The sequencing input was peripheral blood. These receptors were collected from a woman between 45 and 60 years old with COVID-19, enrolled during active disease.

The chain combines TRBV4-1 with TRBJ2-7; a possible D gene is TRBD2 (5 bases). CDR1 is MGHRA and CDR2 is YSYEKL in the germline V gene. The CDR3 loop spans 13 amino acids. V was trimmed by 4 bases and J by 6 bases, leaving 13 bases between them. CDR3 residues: CASSRYVGAEQYF. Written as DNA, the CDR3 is TGCGCCAGCAGCCGCTACGTGGGAGCCGAGCAGTACTTC.

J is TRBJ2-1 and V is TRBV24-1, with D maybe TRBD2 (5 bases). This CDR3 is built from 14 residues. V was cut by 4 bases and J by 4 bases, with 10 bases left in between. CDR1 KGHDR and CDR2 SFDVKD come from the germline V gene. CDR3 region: CATSDLGGYNEQFF. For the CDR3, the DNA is TGTGCCACCAGTGACCTAGGCGGGTACAATGAGCAGTTCTTC.

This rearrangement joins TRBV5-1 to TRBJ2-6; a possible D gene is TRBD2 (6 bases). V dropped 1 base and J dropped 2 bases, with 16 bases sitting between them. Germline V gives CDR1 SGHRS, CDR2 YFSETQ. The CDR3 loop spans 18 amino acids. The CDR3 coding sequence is TGCGCCAGCAGCTTGCTTTCGGGAGCGGCGACTGGGGCCAACGTCCTGACTTTC. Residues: CASSLLSGAATGANVLTF.

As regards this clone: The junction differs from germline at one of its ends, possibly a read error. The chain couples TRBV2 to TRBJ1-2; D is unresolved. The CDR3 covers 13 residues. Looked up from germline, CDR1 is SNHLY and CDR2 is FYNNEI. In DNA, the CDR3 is TGTGCCAGCAGCCTAGCCGGGCCCAGGCCAGTCCTATTC. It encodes CASSLAGPRPVLF.

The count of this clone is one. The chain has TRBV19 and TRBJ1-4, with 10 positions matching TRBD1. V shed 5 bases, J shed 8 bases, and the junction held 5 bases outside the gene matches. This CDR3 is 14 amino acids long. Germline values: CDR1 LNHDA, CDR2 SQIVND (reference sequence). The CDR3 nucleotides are TGTGCCAGTAGTGCGGACAGGGGGAGGGAAAAACTGTTTTTT. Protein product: CASSADRGREKLFF.

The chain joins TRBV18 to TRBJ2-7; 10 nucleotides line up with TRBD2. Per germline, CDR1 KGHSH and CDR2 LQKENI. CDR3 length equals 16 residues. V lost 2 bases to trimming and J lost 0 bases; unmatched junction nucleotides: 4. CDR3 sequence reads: CASSPSGLAASYEQYF. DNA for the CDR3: TGTGCCAGCTCACCATCAGGACTAGCGGCCTCCTACGAGCAGTACTTC.

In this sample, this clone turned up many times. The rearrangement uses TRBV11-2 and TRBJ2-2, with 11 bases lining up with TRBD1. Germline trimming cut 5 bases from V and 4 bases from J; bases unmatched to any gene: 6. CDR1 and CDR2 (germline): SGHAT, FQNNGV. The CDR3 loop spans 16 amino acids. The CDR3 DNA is TGTGCCAGCAGCACCCGGACAGGGGGCGTCACCGGGGAGCTGTTTTTT. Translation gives CASSTRTGGVTGELFF.

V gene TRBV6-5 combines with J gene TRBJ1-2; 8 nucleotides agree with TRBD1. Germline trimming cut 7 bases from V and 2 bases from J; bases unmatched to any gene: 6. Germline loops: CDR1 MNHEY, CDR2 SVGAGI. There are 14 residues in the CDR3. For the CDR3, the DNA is TGTGCCAGCACCCGACAGGGGCCAAACTATGGCTACACCTTC. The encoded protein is CASTRQGPNYGYTF.

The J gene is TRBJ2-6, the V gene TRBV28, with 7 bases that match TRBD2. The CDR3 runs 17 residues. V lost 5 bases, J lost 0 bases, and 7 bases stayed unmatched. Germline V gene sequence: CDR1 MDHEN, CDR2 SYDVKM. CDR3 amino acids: CASSLSGGGSGANVLTF. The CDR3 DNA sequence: TGTGCCAGCAGTCTCTCGGGGGGTGGCTCTGGGGCCAACGTCCTGACTTTC.

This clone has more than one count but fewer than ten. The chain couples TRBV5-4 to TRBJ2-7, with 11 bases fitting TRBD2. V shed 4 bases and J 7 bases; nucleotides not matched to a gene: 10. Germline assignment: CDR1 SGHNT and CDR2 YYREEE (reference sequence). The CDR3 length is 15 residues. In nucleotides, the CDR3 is TGTGCCAGCAGCCGAGAACTAGCGGGAGTGAGAGAGCAGTACTTC. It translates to CASSRELAGVREQYF.